This record looks at one T cell receptor beta chain sequence and its context. Trimming removed 2 bases from V and 4 bases from J; junction bases left unmatched: 7. Germline V lookup: CDR1 MNHNS, CDR2 SASEGT. The CDR3 extends over 16 amino acids. The data were taken from a study of PD-L1 blockade in urothelial cancer. The wider study: Blood-derived samples held a median around 140,000 T cells.

Each patient gave between 1 and 8 samples, pretreatment and on-treatment. Clones were sequenced by immunoSEQ multiplex PCR, and TCRdb holds only the in-frame ones, with some missing. This sample yields 46,000 or so clones, of which roughly 85% are seen a single time; roughly 8.2% belongs to the top ten. This clonotype was obtained from a man aged 60 to 69 with urothelial cancer. The chain employs TRBV6-1 and TRBJ2-1, with 8 bases aligning to TRBD2. Sequenced here: PBMCs, sampled around atezolizumab (anti-PD-L1) treatment. CDR3 coding DNA: TGTGCCAGCAGTGAAACTAGACTAGCGCAGTACAATGAGCAGTTCTTC. As protein: CASSETRLAQYNEQFF.